This T cell receptor (beta chain) was profiled in a study of radiation and T cells in renal cell carcinoma. General study results and limits: Top tumor clonotypes rose in blood 2 weeks post-radiation, then contracted.

Regarding time point: blood 4 weeks post-SBRT, at nephrectomy. The sample's treatment: 15 Gy SBRT to primary tumor, nephrectomy 4 weeks later. Nephrectomy followed 15 Gy stereotactic body radiation by 4 weeks. The ends were cut back, 3 bases at V and 0 bases at J, with 6 bases in the middle. The CDR3 runs 13 residues. CDR1 and CDR2 from the germline V gene are SGDLS and YYNGEE. The data were produced by immunoSEQ multiplex PCR, yet TCRdb's version contains in-frame clones alone and is incomplete. The profile covers roughly 64,000 clones, with 60% to 85% appearing a single time and about 6.3% taken by the ten largest. To note about this clone: The antigen remains unidentified.

This specimen consisted of blood, obtained from a patient whose treatment included radiotherapy and nephrectomy. The source of this sequence is a man in his sixties with renal cell carcinoma. The chain joins TRBV9 to TRBJ1-1; D gene ambiguous. The CDR3 DNA follows: TGTGCCAGCAGCGATGGGGTGAACACTGAAGCTTTCTTT. Translation: CASSDGVNTEAFF.